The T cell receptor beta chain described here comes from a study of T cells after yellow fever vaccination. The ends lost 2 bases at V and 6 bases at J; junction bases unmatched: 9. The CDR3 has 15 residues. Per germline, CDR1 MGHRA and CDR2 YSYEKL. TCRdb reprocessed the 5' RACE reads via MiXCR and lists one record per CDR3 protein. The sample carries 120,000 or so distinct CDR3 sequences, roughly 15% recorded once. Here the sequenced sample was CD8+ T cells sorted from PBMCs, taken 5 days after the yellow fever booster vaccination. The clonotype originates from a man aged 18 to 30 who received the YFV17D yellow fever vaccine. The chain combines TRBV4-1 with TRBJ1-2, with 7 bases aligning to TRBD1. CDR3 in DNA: TGCGCCAGCAGCCAAAGGGACTCCGGACAGGATGGCTACACCTTC. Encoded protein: CASSQRDSGQDGYTF.